The rows below give T cell receptor beta chains drawn from one sample of a study of blood T cell repertoires in COVID-19. TCRdb keeps only in-frame clones here, not all; method: immunoSEQ multiplex PCR. The data hold more than 95,000 clones, with about 80% observed a single time. Material: peripheral blood. The receptors originated from a woman aged 80 or older with active or convalescent COVID-19. The CDR3 runs from the conserved cysteine through the conserved F or W. The D gene is left open where the match is weak. Only some rows state a clone size, as once, few, many or a class for expanded clones.

>-|TRBJ1-5|-|TRBV20-1
TGCAGTGCTAGTAGTACAGCAGATCAGCCCCAGCATTTT
CSASSTADQPQHF
>-|TRBJ1-5|-|TRBV4-2
TGTGCCAGCAGCCAAGACTATCCCCGAGACCAGCATTTT
CASSQDYPRDQHF
>-|TRBJ1-6|TRBD1|TRBV5-8
TGTGCCAGCAGCTTGATAACAGGGGCATATAATTCACCCCTCCACTTT
CASSLITGAYNSPLHF
>-|TRBJ1-4|TRBD1|TRBV27
TGTGCCAGCACACCGGGACAGGGTCTCGGTGAAAAACTGTTTTTT
CASTPGQGLGEKLFF
>-|TRBJ1-5|TRBD1|TRBV30
TGTGCCTGGAGCACCGGGACAGGGTCGGATCAGCCCCAGCATTTT
CAWSTGTGSDQPQHF
>-|TRBJ1-2|-|TRBV4-3
TGCGCCAGCAGCCAAGCCAGGGGTAACTATGGCTACACCTTC
CASSQARGNYGYTF
>-|TRBJ2-1|TRBD2|TRBV12-5
TGTGCTAGTGGTTTGTCGACCGGGACTAGCGGGGGGCTGAGCTCCTACAATGAGCAGTTCTTC
CASGLSTGTSGGLSSYNEQFF
>few|TRBJ1-6|TRBD1|TRBV11-2
TGTGCCAGCAGCTTAGCCCCGGGAGGGGGCTATTCACCCCTCCACTTT
CASSLAPGGGYSPLHF
>-|TRBJ1-3|TRBD1|TRBV27
TGTGCCAGCAGTTTCGACAGGGACTCTGGAAACACCATATATTTT
CASSFDRDSGNTIYF
>-|TRBJ1-4|-|TRBV3-1/TRBV3-2
TGTGCCAGCAGCCAAGGGCGCATTGCAGGGCCTAATGAAAAACTGTTTTTT
CASSQGRIAGPNEKLFF
>-|TRBJ1-5|-|TRBV28
TGTGCCAGCACCCAGAAATCGCTCCGCAACAATCAGCCCCAGCATTTT
CASTQKSLRNNQPQHF
>-|TRBJ2-7|-|TRBV29-1
TGCAGCGTCAAAGGAGGAGCCTCATCCTACGAGCAGTACTTC
CSVKGGASSYEQYF
>-|TRBJ2-1|TRBD2|TRBV27
TGTGCCAGCAGTTTAACTCGCGGGGGGGCCCATGAGCAGTTCTTC
CASSLTRGGAHEQFF
>-|TRBJ1-6|-|TRBV3-1/TRBV3-2
TGTGCCAGCAGCCCCACAGGCAGTTCACCCCTCCACTTT
CASSPTGSSPLHF
>-|TRBJ1-2|TRBD1|TRBV5-1
TGCGCCAGCAGCTTGGGACAGGGTCGAGGCTACACCTTC
CASSLGQGRGYTF
>-|TRBJ1-5|-|TRBV15
TGTGCCACCAGCAGAGCCCATAGCAATCAGCCCCAGCATTTT
CATSRAHSNQPQHF
>few|TRBJ1-3|TRBD1|TRBV19
TGTGCCAGTAGGGACAGGGGCTCTGGAAACACCATATATTTT
CASRDRGSGNTIYF
>-|TRBJ2-3|TRBD2|TRBV2
TGTGCCAGCAGGAAGACTAGCGGGAGTGGTGATACGCAGTATTTT
CASRKTSGSGDTQYF
>-|TRBJ1-1|-|TRBV12-3/TRBV12-4
TGTGCCAGCAGTCTACTTCCGCTGCCAGCTTTCTTT
CASSLLPLPAFF
>-|TRBJ2-1|TRBD2|TRBV27
TGTGCCAGCAGTTCGGCCCCCGTTTGGGGCGGGGGACACAATGAGCAGTTCTTC
CASSSAPVWGGGHNEQFF